This T cell receptor (beta chain) was sequenced for a study of blood T cell repertoires in COVID-19. Study as a whole: The study drew acute and convalescent COVID-19 samples from the United States, Italy and Spain. T cells, B-cell-depleted T cells, or PBMCs supplied cDNA or gDNA.

Original processing methods: Scientists estimated how many nucleated cells there were by amplifying reference gene primers. Sequencing was performed with immunoSEQ multiplex PCR; in TCRdb, only in-frame clones are kept and a portion is missing. V, J and clone size derive from that table, while D and trimming were established from the DNA sequence. The sample includes around 200,000 clones, about 87% of them seen just once. Between the trimmed V and J ends, which lost 4 bases and 6 bases, there was a span of 20 bases. Germline V gives CDR1 SGDLS, CDR2 YYNGEE. The CDR3 length is 17 residues. Sequencing was done on a sample of peripheral blood. The sequence was obtained from a man between 60 and 75 years old who had recovered from COVID-19. The chain is built from TRBV9 and TRBJ1-6; no definite D call. The CDR3 protein is CASSSRGASSGNSPLHF. CDR3 coding DNA: TGTGCCAGCAGCTCAAGAGGTGCGTCGTCGGGTAATTCACCCCTCCACTTT.